These T cell receptor beta chains were read from a single sample in a study of OX40 agonist ivuxolimab in advanced cancers. The assay was immunoSEQ multiplex PCR, and TCRdb's table has in-frame clones only and misses some. The sample has 100,000 or so clones; roughly four fifths are singletons. The material sequenced was CD4+ or CD8+ T cells sorted from blood, taken in a trial of the OX40 agonist ivuxolimab. The receptors come from an adult with an advanced solid tumor such as melanoma, head and neck, liver or kidney cancer. CDR3s include the opening cysteine and the closing phenylalanine or tryptophan. The D gene is left open where the match is weak. A clone size is listed for some rows: how often the clone was seen (once, few, many), or a class if it is expanded.

cdr3_aa cdr3_nt v_call d_call j_call clone_size
CASSSGTSGSQTQYF TGTGCCAGCAGCTCCGGGACTAGCGGGAGCCAGACCCAGTACTTC TRBV6-5 TRBD2 TRBJ2-5 few
CASSRRQPEKYQPQHF TGCGCCAGCAGTCGCCGACAGCCCGAGAAATATCAGCCCCAGCATTTT TRBV10-1 . TRBJ1-5 .
CASSRDIAYEQYF TGCGCCAGCAGCCGGGACATTGCCTACGAGCAGTACTTC TRBV5-1 . TRBJ2-7 .
CASSIGWQRRSNQPQHF TGTGCCAGTAGTATCGGTTGGCAGAGGCGTAGCAATCAGCCCCAGCATTTT TRBV19 . TRBJ1-5 .
CAWSQMSGQPQHF TGTGCCTGGAGTCAAATGAGTGGTCAGCCCCAGCATTTT TRBV30 . TRBJ1-5 .
CASSAKLAGGSSYNEQFF TGCGCCAGCAGCGCCAAACTAGCGGGGGGAAGCTCCTACAATGAGCAGTTCTTC TRBV5-1 TRBD2 TRBJ2-1 .
CASSAPSLARYEQYF TGTGCCAGCAGTGCCCCGTCGTTGGCCCGCTACGAGCAGTACTTC TRBV28 . TRBJ2-7 once
CASSARGLLGDQPQHF TGTGCCAGCAGTGCTCGGGGACTGCTTGGCGATCAGCCCCAGCATTTT TRBV6-1 . TRBJ1-5 .
CASSLERGSSYEQYF TGTGCCAGCAGCTTAGAGCGGGGGAGCTCCTACGAGCAGTACTTC TRBV7-2 TRBD2 TRBJ2-7 .
CASSEAGNFYEQYF TGTGCCAGCAGTGAGGCGGGTAATTTCTACGAGCAGTACTTC TRBV6-1 . TRBJ2-7 .
CASSLGGTTPGNTIYF TGCGCCAGCAGCCTGGGGGGGACAACTCCTGGAAACACCATATATTTT TRBV5-1 . TRBJ1-3 .
CASSYSSNTGELFF TGTGCCAGCAGCTATAGTTCAAACACCGGGGAGCTGTTTTTT TRBV11-3 . TRBJ2-2 .
CASSLTGRGNTIYF TGTGCCAGCAGTTTAACAGGGAGAGGAAACACCATATATTTT TRBV28 . TRBJ1-3 few
CASSIGGLEQFF TGTGCCAGTAGTATAGGGGGACTCGAGCAGTTCTTC TRBV19 . TRBJ2-1 .
CASSLGVGGGHEKLFF TGTGCCAGCAGCTTAGGAGTTGGTGGGGGTCATGAAAAACTGTTTTTT TRBV7-2 . TRBJ1-4 .
CASSLQGGTEAFF TGTGCCAGCAGTTTACAGGGGGGAACTGAAGCTTTCTTT TRBV2 TRBD1 TRBJ1-1 .
CASTKQGESYGYTF TGCGCCAGCACTAAACAGGGGGAGAGCTATGGCTACACCTTC TRBV5-1 TRBD1 TRBJ1-2 .
CASSKPWGDYGYTF TGTGCCAGCAGCAAGCCTTGGGGCGACTATGGCTACACCTTC TRBV21-1 . TRBJ1-2 .
CSASGGSKLFF TGCAGTGCATCAGGGGGCTCAAAACTGTTTTTT TRBV20-1 TRBD1 TRBJ1-4 .
CASSPTAGTGPYGYTF TGTGCCAGCAGCCCCACGGCCGGGACAGGGCCCTATGGCTACACCTTC TRBV9 TRBD1 TRBJ1-2 .
CASSFPTGNQPQHF TGTGCCAGCAGTTTTCCAACAGGCAATCAGCCCCAGCATTTT TRBV28 . TRBJ1-5 .
CSVRDTGLGPQHF TGCAGCGTTCGGGACACGGGGTTAGGGCCCCAGCATTTT TRBV29-1 . TRBJ1-5 .
CAISVGFVAGGGQETQYF TGTGCCATCAGTGTAGGTTTCGTGGCGGGAGGGGGTCAAGAGACCCAGTACTTC TRBV10-3 TRBD2 TRBJ2-5 .
CASSVGTSYEQYF TGTGCCAGCAGCGTAGGAACCTCCTACGAGCAGTACTTC TRBV9 . TRBJ2-7 few
CASSKTAPRNQPQHF TGTGCCAGCAGTAAGACAGCACCTCGCAATCAGCCCCAGCATTTT TRBV6-1 . TRBJ1-5 .
CASRPPGQGAYTEAFF TGCGCCAGCAGGCCCCCGGGACAGGGGGCGTACACTGAAGCTTTCTTT TRBV5-1 TRBD1 TRBJ1-1 .
CASRTTGGVAAFF TGTGCCAGCAGGACGACAGGGGGCGTTGCGGCTTTCTTT TRBV2 TRBD1 TRBJ1-1 .
CASSPRLAGGLDTQYF TGTGCCAGCAGCCCGCGACTAGCGGGGGGCTTAGATACGCAGTATTTT TRBV7-2 TRBD2 TRBJ2-3 .
CASSQGDRGSYEQYF TGCGCCAGCAGCCAAGGGGACAGGGGGTCCTACGAGCAGTACTTC TRBV4-1 TRBD1 TRBJ2-7 .
CAIEGSGNTIYF TGTGCCATCGAAGGCTCTGGAAACACCATATATTTT TRBV10-3 . TRBJ1-3 .
CASSFSYGTGPSTDTQYF TGTGCCAGCAGCTTTTCTTACGGGACAGGTCCTAGCACAGATACGCAGTATTTT TRBV11-2 TRBD1 TRBJ2-3 .
CSVYLPGAQGVF TGCAGCGTTTATTTGCCAGGGGCCCAGGGGGTCTTC TRBV29-1 TRBD1 TRBJ2-1 .
CASSFRLAGVGEQFF TGTGCCAGCAGCTTCAGACTAGCGGGAGTGGGTGAGCAGTTCTTC TRBV5-8 TRBD2 TRBJ2-1 .
CASSFAGGGANVLTF TGTGCCAGCAGTTTTGCGGGAGGTGGGGCCAACGTCCTGACTTTC TRBV5-4 TRBD2 TRBJ2-6 .
CASSQRTGDTEAFF TGCGCCAGCAGCCAAAGGACAGGGGACACTGAAGCTTTCTTT TRBV5-1 TRBD1 TRBJ1-1 .
CASSYLAGGPVEQYF TGTGCCAGCAGTTATTTAGCGGGAGGGCCAGTCGAGCAGTACTTC TRBV6-5 TRBD2 TRBJ2-7 .
CASRKTDYTGELFF TGTGCCAGCAGGAAGACGGATTACACCGGGGAGCTGTTTTTT TRBV5-6 . TRBJ2-2 .
CASSRQANTEAFF TGTGCCAGCAGCAGACAGGCGAACACTGAAGCTTTCTTT TRBV7-2 . TRBJ1-1 .
CASSLGWTATYEQYF TGCGCCAGCAGCTTGGGATGGACCGCTACCTACGAGCAGTACTTC TRBV5-1 . TRBJ2-7 .
CARSSIPTGPQSLHF TGTGCCAGAAGCTCCATCCCGACAGGGCCTCAATCCCTCCACTTT TRBV5-3 TRBD1 TRBJ1-6 .
CASKTGSGQFF TGTGCCAGCAAGACAGGGTCCGGGCAGTTCTTC TRBV27 TRBD1 TRBJ2-1 .
CASSLDQYEQYF TGTGCCAGCAGCTTAGACCAGTACGAGCAGTACTTC TRBV13 . TRBJ2-7 .
CASSWSGSSYEQYF TGCGCCAGCAGCTGGAGCGGGAGTTCCTACGAGCAGTACTTC TRBV5-1 TRBD2 TRBJ2-7 .
CASKTSGANYGYTF TGTGCCAGCAAGACCTCTGGGGCTAACTATGGCTACACCTTC TRBV2 . TRBJ1-2 once
CASSSGQGVWKAFF TGCGCCAGCAGCTCGGGACAGGGGGTGTGGAAAGCTTTCTTT TRBV5-1 TRBD1 TRBJ1-1 few
CASGYVSNGEKLFF TGTGCCAGCGGATATGTGTCTAACGGTGAAAAACTGTTTTTT TRBV6-1 . TRBJ1-4 .
CASSETTGGSGNTIYF TGTGCCAGCAGTGAAACGACAGGGGGCTCTGGAAACACCATATATTTT TRBV25-1 TRBD1 TRBJ1-3 .
CASSGTGFQPQHF TGTGCCAGCAGCGGGACGGGGTTTCAGCCCCAGCATTTT TRBV28 . TRBJ1-5 .
CASSLSSGRAFEQYF TGTGCCAGCAGCCTATCTAGCGGGAGGGCCTTCGAGCAGTACTTC TRBV28 TRBD2 TRBJ2-7 .
CASSLSGGHTDTQYF TGCGCCAGCAGCTTGTCGGGAGGACACACAGATACGCAGTATTTT TRBV5-1 TRBD2 TRBJ2-3 .
CAISVGVGGAYEQYF TGTGCCATCAGTGTTGGCGTGGGGGGAGCATACGAGCAGTACTTC TRBV10-3 . TRBJ2-7 few
CAAEVAVNNYGYTF TGTGCGGCGGAGGTGGCAGTCAATAACTATGGCTACACCTTC TRBV30 . TRBJ1-2 few
CSVERGTDGEQFF TGCAGCGTTGAACGGGGTACTGACGGTGAGCAGTTCTTC TRBV29-1 . TRBJ2-1 .
CASSAAQGRHEQYF TGTGCCAGTAGTGCCGCCCAGGGTCGACACGAGCAGTACTTC TRBV19 . TRBJ2-7 .
CASSLARASGDSYEQYF TGTGCCAGCAGCTTAGCGCGGGCTAGCGGGGACTCCTACGAGCAGTACTTC TRBV7-6 TRBD2 TRBJ2-7 .
CASSFLNTGELFF TGTGCCAGCAGCTTCCTGAACACCGGGGAGCTGTTTTTT TRBV5-5 . TRBJ2-2 .
CASSYFKDEAYGYTF TGTGCCAGCAGTTACTTTAAGGACGAAGCCTATGGCTACACCTTC TRBV6-5 . TRBJ1-2 .
CASSLALTGRGYTF TGTGCCAGCAGCTTAGCTCTGACGGGGCGTGGCTACACCTTC TRBV7-2 . TRBJ1-2 once